This T cell receptor (beta chain) was profiled in a study of blood T cell repertoires in COVID-19. Study-level information: The samples span acute and convalescent COVID-19 from the United States, Italy and Spain. T cells, B-cell-depleted T cells, or PBMCs provided the cDNA or gDNA that served as material.

Under the authors' procedure: For nucleated cells, counts were estimated from reference gene primer amplification. Method: immunoSEQ multiplex PCR; TCRdb's copy keeps in-frame clones and lacks some. V and J calls plus clone size are reproduced from that table; the DNA served to infer D and trimming. The table records about 160,000 clones, over 60% of them present only once. The CDR3 consists of 15 residues. Germline-derived CDR1 and CDR2 are SGHKS and YYEKEE (reference sequence). Trimming cost V 3 bases and J 3 bases, with 15 bases left between them. Material: peripheral blood. The source is a man aged 55 to 69 with acute or convalescent COVID-19. J is TRBJ1-1 and V is TRBV5-5; no clear D. CDR3 sequence reads: CASSSGAGVYTEAFF. CDR3 nucleotides: TGTGCCAGCAGCTCGGGAGCAGGTGTCTACACTGAAGCTTTCTTT.